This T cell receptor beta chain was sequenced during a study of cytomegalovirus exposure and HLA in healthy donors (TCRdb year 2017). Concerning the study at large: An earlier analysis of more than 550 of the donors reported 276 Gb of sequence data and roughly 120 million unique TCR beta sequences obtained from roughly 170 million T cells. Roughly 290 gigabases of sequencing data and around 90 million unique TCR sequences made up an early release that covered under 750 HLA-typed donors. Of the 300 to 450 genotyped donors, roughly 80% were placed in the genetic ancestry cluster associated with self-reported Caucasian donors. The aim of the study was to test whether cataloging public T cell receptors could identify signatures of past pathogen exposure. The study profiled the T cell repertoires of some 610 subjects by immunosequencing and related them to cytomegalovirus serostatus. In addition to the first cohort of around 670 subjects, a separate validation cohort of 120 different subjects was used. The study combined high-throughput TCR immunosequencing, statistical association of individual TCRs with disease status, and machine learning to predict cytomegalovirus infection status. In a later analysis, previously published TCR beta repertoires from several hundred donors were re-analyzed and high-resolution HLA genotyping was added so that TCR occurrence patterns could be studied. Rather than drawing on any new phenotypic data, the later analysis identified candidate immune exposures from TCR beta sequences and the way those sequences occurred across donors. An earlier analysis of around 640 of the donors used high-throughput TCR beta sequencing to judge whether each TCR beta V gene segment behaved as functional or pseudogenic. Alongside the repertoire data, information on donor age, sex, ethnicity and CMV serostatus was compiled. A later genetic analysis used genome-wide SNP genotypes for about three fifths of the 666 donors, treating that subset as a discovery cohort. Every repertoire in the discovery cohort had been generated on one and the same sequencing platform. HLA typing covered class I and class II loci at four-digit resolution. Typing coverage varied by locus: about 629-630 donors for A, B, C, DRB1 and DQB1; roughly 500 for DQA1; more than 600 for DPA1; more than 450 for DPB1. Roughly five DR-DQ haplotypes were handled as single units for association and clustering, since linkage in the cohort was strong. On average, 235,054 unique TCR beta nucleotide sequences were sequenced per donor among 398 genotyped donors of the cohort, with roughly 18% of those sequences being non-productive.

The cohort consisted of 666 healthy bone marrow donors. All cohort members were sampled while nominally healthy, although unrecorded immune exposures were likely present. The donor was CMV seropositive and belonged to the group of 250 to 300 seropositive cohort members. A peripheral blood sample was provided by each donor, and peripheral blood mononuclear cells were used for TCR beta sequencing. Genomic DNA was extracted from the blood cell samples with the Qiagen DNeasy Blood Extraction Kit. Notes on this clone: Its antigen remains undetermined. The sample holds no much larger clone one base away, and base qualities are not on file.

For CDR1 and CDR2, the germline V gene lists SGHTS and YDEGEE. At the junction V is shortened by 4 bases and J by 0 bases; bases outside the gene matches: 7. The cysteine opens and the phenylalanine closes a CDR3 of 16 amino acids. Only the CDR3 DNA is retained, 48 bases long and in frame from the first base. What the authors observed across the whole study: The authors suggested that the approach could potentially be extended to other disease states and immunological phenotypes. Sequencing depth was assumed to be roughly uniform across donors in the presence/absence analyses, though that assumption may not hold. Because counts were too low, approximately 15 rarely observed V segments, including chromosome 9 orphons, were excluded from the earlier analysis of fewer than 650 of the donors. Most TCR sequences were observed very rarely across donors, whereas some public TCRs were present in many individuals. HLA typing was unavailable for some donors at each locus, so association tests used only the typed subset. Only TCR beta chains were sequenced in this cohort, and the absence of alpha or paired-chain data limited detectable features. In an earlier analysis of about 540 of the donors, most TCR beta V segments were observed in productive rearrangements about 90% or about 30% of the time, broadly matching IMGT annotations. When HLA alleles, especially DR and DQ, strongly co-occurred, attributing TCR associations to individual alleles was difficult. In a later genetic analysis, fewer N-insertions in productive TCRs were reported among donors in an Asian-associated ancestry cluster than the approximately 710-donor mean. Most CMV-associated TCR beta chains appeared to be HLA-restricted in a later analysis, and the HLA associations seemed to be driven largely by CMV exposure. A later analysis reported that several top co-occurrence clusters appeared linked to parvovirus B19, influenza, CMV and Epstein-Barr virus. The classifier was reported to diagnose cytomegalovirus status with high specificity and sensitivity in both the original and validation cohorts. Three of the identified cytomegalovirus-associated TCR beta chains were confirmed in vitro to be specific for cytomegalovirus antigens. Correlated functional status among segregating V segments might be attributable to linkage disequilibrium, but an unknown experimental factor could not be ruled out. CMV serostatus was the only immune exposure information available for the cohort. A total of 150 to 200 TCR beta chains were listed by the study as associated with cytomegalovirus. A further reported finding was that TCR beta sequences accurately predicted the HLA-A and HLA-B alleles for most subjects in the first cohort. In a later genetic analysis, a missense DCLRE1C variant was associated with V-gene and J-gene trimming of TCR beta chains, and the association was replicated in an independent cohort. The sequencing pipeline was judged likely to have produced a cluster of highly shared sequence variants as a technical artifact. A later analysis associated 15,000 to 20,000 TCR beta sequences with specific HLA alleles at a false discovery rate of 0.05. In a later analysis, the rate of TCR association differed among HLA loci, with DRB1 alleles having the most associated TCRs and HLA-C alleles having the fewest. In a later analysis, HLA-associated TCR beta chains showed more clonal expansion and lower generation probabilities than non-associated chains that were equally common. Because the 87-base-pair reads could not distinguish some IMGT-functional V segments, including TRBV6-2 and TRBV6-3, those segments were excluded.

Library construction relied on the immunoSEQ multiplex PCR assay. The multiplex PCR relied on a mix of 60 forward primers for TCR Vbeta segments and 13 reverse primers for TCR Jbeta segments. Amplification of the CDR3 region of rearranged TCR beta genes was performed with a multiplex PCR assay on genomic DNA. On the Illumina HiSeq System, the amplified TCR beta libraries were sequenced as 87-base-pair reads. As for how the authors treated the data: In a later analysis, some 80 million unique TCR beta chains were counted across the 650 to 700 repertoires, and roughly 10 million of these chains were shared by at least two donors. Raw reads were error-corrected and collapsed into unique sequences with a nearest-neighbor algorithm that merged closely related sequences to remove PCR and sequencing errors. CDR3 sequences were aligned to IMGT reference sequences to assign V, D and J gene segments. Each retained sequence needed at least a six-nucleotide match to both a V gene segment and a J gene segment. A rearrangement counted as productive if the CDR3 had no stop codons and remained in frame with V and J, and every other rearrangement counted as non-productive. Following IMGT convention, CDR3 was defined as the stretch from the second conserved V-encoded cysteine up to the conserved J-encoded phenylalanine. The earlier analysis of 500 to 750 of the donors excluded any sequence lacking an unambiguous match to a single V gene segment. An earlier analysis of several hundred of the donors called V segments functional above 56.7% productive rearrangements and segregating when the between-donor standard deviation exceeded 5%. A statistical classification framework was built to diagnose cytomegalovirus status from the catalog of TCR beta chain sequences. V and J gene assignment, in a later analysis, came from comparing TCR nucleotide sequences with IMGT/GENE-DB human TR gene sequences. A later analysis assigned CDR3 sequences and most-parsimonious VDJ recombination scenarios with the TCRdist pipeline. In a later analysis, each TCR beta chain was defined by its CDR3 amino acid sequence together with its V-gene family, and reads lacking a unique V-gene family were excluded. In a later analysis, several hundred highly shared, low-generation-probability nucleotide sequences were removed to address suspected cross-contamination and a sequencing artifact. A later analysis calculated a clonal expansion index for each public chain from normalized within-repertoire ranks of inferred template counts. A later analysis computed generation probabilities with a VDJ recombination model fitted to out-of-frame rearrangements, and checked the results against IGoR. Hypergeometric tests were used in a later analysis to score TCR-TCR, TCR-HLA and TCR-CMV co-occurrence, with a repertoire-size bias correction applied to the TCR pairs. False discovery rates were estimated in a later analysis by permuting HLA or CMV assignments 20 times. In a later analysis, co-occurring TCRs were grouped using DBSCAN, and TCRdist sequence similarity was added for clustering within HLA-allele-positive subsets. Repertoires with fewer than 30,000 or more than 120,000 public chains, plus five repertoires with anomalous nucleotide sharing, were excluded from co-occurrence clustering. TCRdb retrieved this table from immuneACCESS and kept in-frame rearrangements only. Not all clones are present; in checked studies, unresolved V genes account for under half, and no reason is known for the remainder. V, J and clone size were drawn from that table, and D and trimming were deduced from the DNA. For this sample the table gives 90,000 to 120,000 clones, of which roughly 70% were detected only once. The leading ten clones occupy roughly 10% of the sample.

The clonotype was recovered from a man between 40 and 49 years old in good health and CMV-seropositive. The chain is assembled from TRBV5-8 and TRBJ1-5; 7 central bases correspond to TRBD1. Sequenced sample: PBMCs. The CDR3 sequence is CASSTGQPYSNQPQHF. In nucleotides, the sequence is TGTGCCAGCAGCACGGGACAGCCTTATAGCAATCAGCCCCAGCATTTT.